Included here is one T cell receptor (beta chain) sequence, with context. The repertoire was sequenced with immunoSEQ multiplex PCR; TCRdb's copy has only in-frame clones and lacks some. The sample comprises 360,000 or so clones, roughly 87% of which are singletons, and 3.9% rests with the top ten. The source of the sample is a study of blood T cell repertoires in COVID-19. The clonotype was recovered from a woman aged 60-70 years with COVID-19, enrolled during active disease. Sequencing was performed on peripheral blood.

CDR3 nucleotides: TGCGCCAGCAGCTTGGCCGGGCGGGAAGAGGGCGGCTACACCTTC. Its protein is CASSLAGREEGGYTF. The V and J genes are TRBV5-1 and TRBJ1-2; no reliable D call. The CDR3 spans 15 residues. The V end was cut by 0 bases, the J end by 8 bases, with 17 bases between. In germline, CDR1 is SGHRS, CDR2 YFSETQ.